Presented here are 27 T cell receptor beta chains from one specimen sequenced in a study of T cells in Graves' hyperthyroidism and ophthalmopathy. TCR beta CDR3 region amplification was performed from RNA transcripts. First-round RT-PCR targeting the TCR CDR3 was performed with the HTBI primer set. TCRdb re-called the multiplex PCR reads with MiXCR, one entry per CDR3 protein. The data show 330,000 or so distinct CDR3 sequences, with approximately 18% seen just once and 15% to 17% held by the top ten. The sample consisted of blood. The source of these receptors is a middle-aged woman with Graves' ophthalmopathy.

In its sample, this clonotype was seen many times. This chain uses TRBV6-2 or TRBV6-3 with TRBJ1-1; D is uncertain. V was clipped by 2 bases and J by 0 bases, with 10 bases between them. Germline CDR1 MNHEY, CDR2 SVGEGT. This CDR3 spans 15 amino acids. The CDR3 reads CASSYGPLVNTEAFF. The DNA of the CDR3 is TGTGCCAGCAGTTACGGGCCCCTTGTGAACACTGAAGCTTTCTTT.

This clonotype was recorded many times. The CDR3 protein is CSVLSGRSTEQFF. CDR3 bases: TGCAGCGTCCTTAGCGGGAGGAGTACTGAGCAGTTCTTC. This chain connects TRBV29-1 to TRBJ2-1, with 10 bases matching TRBD2. The CDR3 is made up of 13 amino acids. The V gene end was trimmed by 6 bases and the J gene end by 9 bases; junction bases not matched to a gene: 8. Germline V gives CDR1 SQVTM, CDR2 ANQGSEA.

This clonotype was observed at least ten times. The chain recombines TRBV30 with TRBJ1-1; D uncertain. Trimming left V 0 bases short and J 2 bases short, with 7 bases between. Germline values: CDR1 GTSNPN, CDR2 SVGIG (reference sequence). CDR3 length: 13 amino acids. The CDR3 nucleotides are TGTGCCTGGAGTGTACGCCACAACACTGAAGCTTTCTTT. This translates into CAWSVRHNTEAFF.

This clonotype was found many times. This chain connects TRBV7-3 to TRBJ1-1, with unresolved D. The CDR3 contains 17 residues. The germline V gene encodes CDR1 SGHTA and CDR2 FQGTGA. V was pared by 2 bases and J by 6 bases, with 22 bases between. The CDR3 here is CASSLSGPGAGRAEAFF. The CDR3 DNA sequence: TGTGCCAGCAGCTTATCCGGCCCAGGCGCGGGTAGAGCTGAAGCTTTCTTT.

The sample holds many counts of this clonotype. The V gene is TRBV11-2, the J gene TRBJ2-7, with D possibly matching TRBD2 (5 bases). The CDR3 has 15 amino acids. Between the trimmed V and J ends, which lost 5 bases and 3 bases, there was a span of 17 bases. From germline, CDR1 is SGHAT and CDR2 FQNNGV. CDR3 sequence (DNA): TGTGCCAGCAGCCGGGAAAACGGGGTTCGCTACGAGCAGTACTTC. Translation: CASSRENGVRYEQYF.

This clonotype was seen ten or more times. At one end the junction does not follow the germline gene, possibly because of a read error. The V call is TRBV6-1, the J call TRBJ1-1, with D possibly TRBD1 on 5 matching bases. This CDR3 spans 11 amino acids. Germline lookup yields CDR1 MNHNS and CDR2 SASEGT. In nucleotides, the CDR3 is TGTGCCAGCATGAGGGGCAGTGAAGCTTCCTTT. Translation: CASMRGSEASF.

In this sample, this clonotype turned up once. This chain joins TRBV7-8 and TRBJ2-7, with D tentatively TRBD2 (6 bases). This CDR3 spans 12 amino acids. The ends were cut back, 6 bases at V and 7 bases at J, with 13 bases in the middle. Germline V gives CDR1 SGHVS, CDR2 FQNEAQ. CDR3 in DNA: TGTGCCAGCAGGGATTATGCGGGGGAGCAGTACTTC. Amino acids: CASRDYAGEQYF.

This clonotype was seen repeatedly, ten times or more. The chain has TRBV3-1 and TRBJ1-2, with D possibly matching TRBD1 (6 bases). Trimming shortened V by 0 bases and J by 3 bases, and 14 bases separated the two germline ends. Germline V CDR1 and CDR2: LGHDT, YNNKEL (reference sequence). This CDR3 spans 16 amino acids. CDR3 DNA sequence: TGTGCCAGCAGCCAAGATCCCTGGGCAGGGGACTATGGCTACACCTTC. Encoded protein: CASSQDPWAGDYGYTF. The entire variable domain, with the rest obtained from reference TRBV3-1 and TRBJ1-2, is as follows: DTAVSQTPKYLVTQMGNDKSIKCEQNLGHDTMYWYKQDSKKFLKIMFSYNNKELIINETVPNRFSPKSPDKAHLNLHINSLELGDSAVYFCASSQDPWAGDYGYTFGSGTRLTVV.

By share, this clonotype ranks as medium-sized (0.01 to 0.1%). The chain couples TRBV29-1 to TRBJ1-1, with a possible D match to TRBD1 (5 bases). CDR1 SQVTM and CDR2 ANQGSEA come from the germline V gene. There are 12 residues in the CDR3. V dropped 2 bases and J dropped 3 bases, with 7 bases sitting between them. CDR3 DNA sequence: TGCAGCGTTGAACGGGGGGACACTGAAGCTTTCTTT. Encoded protein: CSVERGDTEAFF. Based on the CDR3 plus reference TRBV29-1 and TRBJ1-1, the full variable domain is SAVISQKPSRDICQRGTSLTIQCQVDSQVTMMFWYRQQPGQSLTLIATANQGSEATYESGFVIDKFPISRPNLTFSTLTVSNMSPEDSSIYLCSVERGDTEAFFGQGTRLTVV.

This clonotype was seen many times. This chain uses TRBV6-1 with TRBJ1-6; TRBD1 matches 9 bases. V lost 5 bases and J lost 10; bases outside the gene matches: 6. The CDR3 is made up of 14 amino acids. In germline, CDR1 is MNHNS, CDR2 SASEGT. In nucleotides, the CDR3 is TGTGCCAGCAGTCCGGGACAGGGTGGATCACCCCTCCACTTT. It codes for CASSPGQGGSPLHF.

This clonotype was detected many times. CDR3 DNA: TGTGCCAGCGTTAAAGGACGGGGGAACACTGAAGCTTTCTTT. The encoded protein is CASVKGRGNTEAFF. J is TRBJ1-1 and V is TRBV2; D remains unclear. Trimming removed 8 bases at V and 1 base at J, with 14 bases between. In germline, CDR1 is SNHLY, CDR2 FYNNEI. The CDR3 spans 14 residues.

The rearrangement uses TRBV4-1 and TRBJ2-2, with D uncertain. V lost 1 base and J lost 9, with 6 bases in between. Germline V CDR1 and CDR2: MGHRA, YSYEKL. The CDR3 is 12 residues long. The CDR3 sequence is CASSQGSRELFF. The CDR3, as DNA: TGCGCCAGCAGCCAAGGTAGTAGGGAGCTGTTTTTT.

There are many counts of this clonotype. The chain combines TRBV6-5 with TRBJ2-5; maybe TRBD1 (6 bases). In germline, CDR1 is MNHEY, CDR2 SVGAGI. The germline V and J ends were trimmed by 5 bases and 4 bases, with 17 bases remaining between them. This CDR3 comprises 15 residues. This chain's CDR3 is CASSTGRVDGETQYF. The CDR3 nucleotides read TGTGCCAGCAGTACAGGGAGAGTGGATGGAGAGACCCAGTACTTC.

This clonotype was seen ten or more times. This chain links TRBV2 with TRBJ2-3, with 7 bases lining up with TRBD2. V lost 6 bases, J lost 6 bases, and 6 bases stayed unmatched. Germline CDR1 reads SNHLY; CDR2 reads FYNNEI. The CDR3 has 13 residues. CDR3 in amino acids: CASSSGLLDTQYF. In DNA, the CDR3 is TGTGCCAGCAGCTCGGGACTATTGGATACGCAGTATTTT.

This chain links TRBV6-2 or TRBV6-3 with TRBJ2-5; no clear D. Per the germline V gene, CDR1 is MNHEY and CDR2 is SVGEGT. Trimming cost V 4 bases and J 1 base, with 16 bases left between them. The CDR3 extends over 16 amino acids. The CDR3 region has the DNA TGTGCCAGCAGTTGGACGACCCCTGGTATCCAAGAGACCCAGTACTTC. It translates to CASSWTTPGIQETQYF.

In this sample, this clonotype turned up many times. The rearrangement joins TRBV6-4 to TRBJ2-2; D tentatively reads TRBD1 or TRBD2 (5 bases each). V shed 2 bases and J shed 5 bases, with 15 bases lying between them. The CDR3 loop spans 16 amino acids. Looked up from germline, CDR1 is MRHNA and CDR2 is SNTAGT. In nucleotides, the CDR3 is TGTGCCAGCAGTGACAGTGGGGGAGACTCGACCGGGGAGCTGTTTTTT. This codes for CASSDSGGDSTGELFF.

In this sample, this clonotype turned up many times. The chain is built from TRBV20-1 and TRBJ2-1; 8 bases are a match to TRBD1. V gave up 3 bases and J gave up 6 bases; unmatched junction bases: 4. The germline CDR1 and CDR2 sequences are DFQATT and SNEGSKA (reference sequence). The CDR3 spans 13 residues. The CDR3: CSASQGAGNEQFF. DNA of the CDR3: TGCAGTGCTAGTCAGGGGGCGGGCAATGAGCAGTTCTTC.

There are many counts of this clonotype. A single base separates this from a much larger clone, so it may be a read error. The chain employs TRBV12-3 or TRBV12-4 and TRBJ2-5, with TRBD1 identical over 9 bases. The CDR3 contains 13 residues. Trimming at V came to 6 bases and at J to 3 bases, leaving 2 bases not matched to a gene. CDR3 coding DNA: TGTGCCAGCAGCTGGACAGGGGAAGAGACCCAGTACTTC. Translating it yields CASSWTGEETQYF.

The chain carries TRBV10-3 and TRBJ1-2; tentative D call: TRBD1 (5 bases). This CDR3 spans 15 amino acids. V was trimmed by 2 bases and J by 0 bases, leaving 10 bases between them. The germline CDR1 and CDR2 sequences are ENHRY and SYGVKD. CDR3 protein: CAISEGGASNYGYTF. The CDR3 DNA reads TGTGCCATCAGTGAGGGCGGGGCTTCTAACTATGGCTACACCTTC.

This clonotype was observed a handful of times. Since no conserved phenylalanine or tryptophan closes the CDR3, a read error is the likely cause. This rearrangement joins TRBV29-1 to TRBJ2-6; 9 bases match TRBD1. The junction had 6 bases not matched to a gene; V was cut back by 6 bases and J by 0 bases. The CDR3 is 16 amino acids. Germline V gene lookup returns CDR1 SQVTM and CDR2 ANQGSEA. DNA of the CDR3: TGCAGCGTCTTGGGACAGGGAAACTCTGGGGCCAACGTCCTGACTCTC. Protein: CSVLGQGNSGANVLTL.

This clonotype came up many times. This rearrangement joins TRBV6-1 to TRBJ1-5; TRBD1 matches at 9 bases. Germline trimming cut 6 bases from V and 7 bases from J; bases unmatched to any gene: 13. CDR3 size: 16 residues. Germline V CDR1 and CDR2: MNHNS, SASEGT. This CDR3 reads CASRIAGTGRGQPQHF. CDR3 nucleotide sequence: TGTGCCAGCAGAATTGCCGGGACAGGGAGAGGGCAGCCCCAGCATTTT.

V is TRBV6-2 or TRBV6-3 and J is TRBJ2-5; D is unclear. The V end was cut by 5 bases, the J end by 4 bases, with 14 bases between. The CDR3 covers 14 residues. The germline CDR1 and CDR2 sequences are MNHEY and SVGEGT. The CDR3 spells CASSHRSRLETQYF. The CDR3 DNA follows: TGTGCCAGCAGTCACCGGAGCAGGCTAGAGACCCAGTACTTC.

The gene calls are TRBV11-2 and TRBJ2-7, with D perhaps being TRBD1 or TRBD2 (5 bases each). Germline V gene lookup returns CDR1 SGHAT and CDR2 FQNNGV. The length of the CDR3 is 16 residues. Trimming removed 1 base at V and 2 bases at J, with 15 bases between. The CDR3 protein is CASSLGTGRGAYEQYF. CDR3 bases: TGTGCCAGCAGCTTAGGGACGGGAAGGGGAGCCTACGAGCAGTACTTC.

This clonotype turned up a few times. The chain carries TRBV6-2 or TRBV6-3 and TRBJ2-5, with 8 bases that match TRBD2. The germline gives CDR1 MNHEY, CDR2 SVGEGT. CDR3 size: 20 residues. The junction had 17 bases not matched to a gene; V was cut back by 0 bases and J by 2 bases. The CDR3 DNA follows: TGTGCCAGCAGTTACTCCCAAACCCAGCGGGGGCTGGGGGAGCAAGAGACCCAGTACTTC. Translating gives CASSYSQTQRGLGEQETQYF.

The rearrangement joins TRBV6-1 to TRBJ1-6; D remains ambiguous. Between the trimmed V and J ends, which lost 8 bases and 5 bases, there was a span of 10 bases. Germline V CDR1 and CDR2: MNHNS, SASEGT. This CDR3 is 13 amino acids long. The CDR3 reads CASGVTDNSPLHF. The CDR3 bases are TGTGCCAGCGGTGTCACCGATAATTCACCCCTCCACTTT.

This clonotype showed up many times. The V call is TRBV2, the J call TRBJ2-3; 8 nucleotides align to TRBD1. The CDR3 contains 16 residues. CDR1 and CDR2 from the germline V gene are SNHLY and FYNNEI. The V segment lost 2 bases and the J segment 4 bases; nucleotides outside the gene matches: 8. The CDR3 coding sequence is TGTGCCAGCAGTGAATACGGACAGGGTTGGTCAGATACGCAGTATTTT. Residues: CASSEYGQGWSDTQYF.

This clonotype has just a few counts. J is TRBJ1-2 and V is TRBV28; the D is unclear. Trimming stripped 1 base from V and 6 bases from J, with 18 bases between. This CDR3 spans 16 amino acids. CDR1 is MDHEN and CDR2 is SYDVKM in the germline V gene. This CDR3 reads CASSLLGMVPLDGYTF. Here the CDR3 DNA reads TGTGCCAGCAGTTTATTGGGGATGGTCCCCCTGGATGGCTACACCTTC.